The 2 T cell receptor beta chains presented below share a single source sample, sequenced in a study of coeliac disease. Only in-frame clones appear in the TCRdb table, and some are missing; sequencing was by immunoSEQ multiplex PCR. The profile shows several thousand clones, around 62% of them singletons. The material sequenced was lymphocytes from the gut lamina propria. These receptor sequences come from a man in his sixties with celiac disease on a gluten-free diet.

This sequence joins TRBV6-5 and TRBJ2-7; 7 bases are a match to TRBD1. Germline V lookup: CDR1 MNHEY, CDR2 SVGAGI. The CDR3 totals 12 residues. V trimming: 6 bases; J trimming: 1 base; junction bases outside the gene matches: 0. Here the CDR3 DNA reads TGTGCCAGCAGGGGACAGTCCTACGAGCAGTACTTC. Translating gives CASRGQSYEQYF.

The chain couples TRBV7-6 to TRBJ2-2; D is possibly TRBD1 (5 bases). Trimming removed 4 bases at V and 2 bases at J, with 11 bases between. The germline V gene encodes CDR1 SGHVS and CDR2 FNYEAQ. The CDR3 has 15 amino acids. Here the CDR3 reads CASSSGHVNTGELFF. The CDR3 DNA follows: TGTGCCAGCAGCTCCGGACACGTAAACACCGGGGAGCTGTTTTTT.